This T cell receptor (beta chain) comes out of a study of shared clonotypes between healthy human individuals. Study results and limitations: A handful of donors shared approximately 5% of their naive CD4 clonotypes. Donor clonotype sharing was expected to depend on sequencing depth.

With regard to this clone: Its cognate antigen is unknown.

There are 15 residues in the CDR3. V lost 4 bases and J lost 2; bases outside the gene matches: 6. The germline gives CDR1 SGDLS, CDR2 YYNGEE. Assay execution took place at the deep level. Sequenced by immunoSEQ multiplex PCR; TCRdb stores in-frame clones only, minus some. Of around 940,000 clones in the sample, about three quarters were seen once. Splitting the CD4+ cells yielded a CD45RA+ naive subset and a CD45RA-negative memory subset. This rearrangement joins TRBV9 to TRBJ2-1, with 7 nucleotides matching TRBD2. Material for sequencing was memory CD4+ T cells sorted from blood. Subset noted: CD45RA-negative fraction. The clonotype was recovered from a man aged 18 to 30 in good health. CDR3 bases: TGTGCCAGCAGCACAAGCGGGATGGCCTACAATGAGCAGTTCTTC. This sequence encodes CASSTSGMAYNEQFF.